The TCR beta chain described here comes from a study of neoadjuvant nivolumab and ipilimumab in lung cancer. Whole-study results and caveats: Resected-tumor TCR richness correlated positively with pretherapy blood richness.

Sequenced by immunoSEQ multiplex PCR; TCRdb stores in-frame clones only, minus some. Found here are tens of thousands of clones, more than 70% of them singletons; the top ten hold 23%. Germline loops: CDR1 SGHRS, CDR2 YFSETQ. The germline V and J ends were trimmed by 4 bases and 0 bases, with 13 bases remaining between them. There are 15 residues in the CDR3. Details on this clone: Its antigen is unidentified.

The chain couples TRBV5-1 to TRBJ1-1; the D is unclear. The TCR sequence derives from an adult with non-small cell lung cancer. The sample consisted of peripheral blood, taken before neoadjuvant nivolumab, alone or with ipilimumab. CDR3 sequence (DNA): TGCGCCAGCAGCACTAGGACGTCTATGAACACTGAAGCTTTCTTT. Translating gives CASSTRTSMNTEAFF.